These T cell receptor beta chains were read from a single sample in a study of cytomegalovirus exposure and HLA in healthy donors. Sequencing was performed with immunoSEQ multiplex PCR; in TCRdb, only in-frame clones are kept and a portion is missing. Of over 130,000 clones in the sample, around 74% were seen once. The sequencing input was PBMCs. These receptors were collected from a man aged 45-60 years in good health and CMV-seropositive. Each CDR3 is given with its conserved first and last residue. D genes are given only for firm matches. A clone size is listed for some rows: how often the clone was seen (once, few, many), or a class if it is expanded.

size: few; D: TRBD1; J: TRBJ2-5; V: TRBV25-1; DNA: TGTGCCAGCAGTGAATTTATTGGGACAGGGACCCGGGAGACCCAGTACTTC; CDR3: CASSEFIGTGTRETQYF
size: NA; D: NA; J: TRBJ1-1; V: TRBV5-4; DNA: TGTGCCAGCAGCTTGGGTAGCTGGGTCGGCACTGAAGCTTTCTTT; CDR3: CASSLGSWVGTEAFF
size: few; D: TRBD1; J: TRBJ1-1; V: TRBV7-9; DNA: TGTGCCAGCAGCCCCGTGGGACAGGGGAACACTGAAGCTTTCTTT; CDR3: CASSPVGQGNTEAFF
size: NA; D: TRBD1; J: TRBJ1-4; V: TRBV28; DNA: TGTGCCAGCAGTTCCTGGACAGGGGAAAATGAAAAACTGTTTTTT; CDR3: CASSSWTGENEKLFF
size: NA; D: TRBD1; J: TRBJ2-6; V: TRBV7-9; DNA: TGTGCCAGCAGGGGGGACAGGGGGATCCTCTCTGGGGCCAACGTCCTGACTTTC; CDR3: CASRGDRGILSGANVLTF
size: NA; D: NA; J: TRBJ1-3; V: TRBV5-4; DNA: TGTGCCAGCAGCCGAGCTGCCTCTGGAAACACCATATATTTT; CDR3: CASSRAASGNTIYF
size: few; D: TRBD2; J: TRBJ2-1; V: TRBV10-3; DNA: TGTGCCATCAGTGAGTCGAGCGGGAGTTCCTACAATGAGCAGTTCTTC; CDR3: CAISESSGSSYNEQFF
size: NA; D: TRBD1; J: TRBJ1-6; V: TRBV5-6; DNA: TGTGCCAGCAGCACGAGACAGGGCCCTTCACCCCTCCACTTT; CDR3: CASSTRQGPSPLHF
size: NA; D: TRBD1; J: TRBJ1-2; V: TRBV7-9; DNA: TGTGCCAGCAGCTTGGGACAGGTCCTCTATGGCTACACCTTC; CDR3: CASSLGQVLYGYTF
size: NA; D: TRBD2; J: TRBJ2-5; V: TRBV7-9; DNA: TGTGCCAGCAGCTTCGGGACTAGCTGGGAGACCCAGTACTTC; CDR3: CASSFGTSWETQYF
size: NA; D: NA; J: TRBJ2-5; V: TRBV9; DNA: TGTGCCAGCAGCGTAGGTGGGGGCGCGGAGACCCAGTACTTC; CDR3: CASSVGGGAETQYF
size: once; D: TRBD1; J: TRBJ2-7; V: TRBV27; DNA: TGTGCCAGCAGAGGGACAGGGACCTACGAGCAGTACTTC; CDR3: CASRGTGTYEQYF
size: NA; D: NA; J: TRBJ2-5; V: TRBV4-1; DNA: TGCGCCAGCAGCCAACTACTCGTACAGACCCAGTACTTC; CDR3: CASSQLLVQTQYF
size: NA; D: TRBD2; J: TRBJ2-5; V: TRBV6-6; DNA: TGTGCCAGCCAGCGGGATAGTGAGGAGACCCAGTACTTC; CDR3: CASQRDSEETQYF
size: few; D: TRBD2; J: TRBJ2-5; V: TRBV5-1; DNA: TGCGCCAGCAGCCCCGGGACTAGCGGGATAGGGACCCAGTACTTC; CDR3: CASSPGTSGIGTQYF
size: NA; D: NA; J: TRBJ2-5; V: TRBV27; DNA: TGTGCCAGCAGAGGGGGCGGGAGGCTGGAGACCCAGTACTTC; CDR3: CASRGGGRLETQYF
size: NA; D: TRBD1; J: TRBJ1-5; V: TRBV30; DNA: TGTGCCTGTGATCAGGGACAGGGCAATCAGCCCCAGCATTTT; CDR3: CACDQGQGNQPQHF
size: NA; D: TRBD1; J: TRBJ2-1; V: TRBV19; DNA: TGTGCCAGTAGTGCGTACCGGGACAGGGGAAGACATGAGCAGTTCTTC; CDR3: CASSAYRDRGRHEQFF
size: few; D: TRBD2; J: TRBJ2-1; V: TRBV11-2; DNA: TGTGCCAGCAGCTTAGGTTATCTATCAGGCGGGAGCAGCGTTAATGAGCAGTTCTTC; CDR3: CASSLGYLSGGSSVNEQFF
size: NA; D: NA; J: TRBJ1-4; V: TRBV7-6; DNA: TGTGCCAGCAGCTTAGTGACAGCTGAAAAACTGTTTTTT; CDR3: CASSLVTAEKLFF
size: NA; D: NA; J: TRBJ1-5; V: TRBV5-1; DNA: TGCGCCAGCAGCCCGATACAGGGACGCAATCAGCCCCAGCATTTT; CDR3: CASSPIQGRNQPQHF
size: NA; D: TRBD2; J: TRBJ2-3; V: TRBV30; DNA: TGTGCCTGGAGTGTCGGCGGTAGCGGGAGGAGCGATACGCAGTATTTT; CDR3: CAWSVGGSGRSDTQYF
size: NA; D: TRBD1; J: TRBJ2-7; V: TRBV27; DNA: TGTGCCAGCAGTTTCCTCGGACAGGGGAGCTCCTACGAGCAGTACTTC; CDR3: CASSFLGQGSSYEQYF
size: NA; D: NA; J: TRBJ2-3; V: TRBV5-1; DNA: TGCGCCACCGGGGGTCGGGAGAGCACAGATACGCAGTATTTT; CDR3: CATGGRESTDTQYF
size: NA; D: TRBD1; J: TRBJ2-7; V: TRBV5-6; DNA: TGTGCCAGCAGCCGGGACAGGACCTACGAGCAGTACTTC; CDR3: CASSRDRTYEQYF
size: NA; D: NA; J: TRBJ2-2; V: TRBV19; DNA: TGTGCCAGTAGTACGGAACCAGAGGCCGGGGAGCTGTTTTTT; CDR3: CASSTEPEAGELFF
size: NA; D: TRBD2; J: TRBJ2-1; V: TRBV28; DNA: TGTGCCATCGGGACTAGCGGGAATGAGCAGTTCTTC; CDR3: CAIGTSGNEQFF
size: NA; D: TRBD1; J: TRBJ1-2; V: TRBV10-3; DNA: TGTGCCATCACCGAGGGGGACAGGGTAGGAGGCTACACCTTC; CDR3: CAITEGDRVGGYTF